These T cell receptor beta chains were read from a single sample in a study of vaccination effects on CD4 cells after COVID-19. Data came from immunoSEQ multiplex PCR; TCRdb stores just in-frame clones and leaves some out. The repertoire holds about 37,000 clones, with around 79% as singletons. Which antigens these TCRs recognize remains unknown. The sample consisted of CD4+ T cells from PBMCs cultured without peptide, taken before COVID-19 vaccination. The receptors shown here come from a human donor who received a COVID-19 vaccine. Both conserved end residues are part of each CDR3. The order of the fields is D gene, J gene, V gene, clone size, CDR3 protein, CDR3 DNA. D genes are given only for firm matches. Size values are once, few and many counts, or a class for expanded clones, and some rows have none.

D: .
J: TRBJ1-2
V: TRBV10-3
size: .
CDR3: CAITSKTENYGYTF
DNA: TGTGCCATCACCTCTAAGACGGAGAACTATGGCTACACCTTC

D: TRBD1
J: TRBJ1-1
V: TRBV5-1
size: .
CDR3: CASSKGDRMNTEAFF
DNA: TGCGCCAGCAGCAAAGGGGACAGGATGAACACTGAAGCTTTCTTT

D: .
J: TRBJ1-5
V: TRBV2
size: few
CDR3: CASGQLRGNQPQHF
DNA: TGTGCCAGTGGACAGTTGAGGGGCAATCAGCCCCAGCATTTT

D: .
J: TRBJ2-2
V: TRBV14
size: .
CDR3: CASSQGATTGELFF
DNA: TGTGCCAGCAGCCAAGGAGCCACCACCGGGGAGCTGTTTTTT

D: TRBD1
J: TRBJ2-3
V: TRBV5-8
size: .
CDR3: CASSLGDRGFTDTQYF
DNA: TGTGCCAGCAGCTTGGGGGACAGGGGCTTCACAGATACGCAGTATTTT

D: TRBD1
J: TRBJ1-6
V: TRBV5-1
size: few
CDR3: CASSPDRGLASPLHF
DNA: TGCGCCAGCAGCCCAGACAGGGGGCTCGCTTCACCCCTCCACTTT

D: TRBD2
J: TRBJ2-3
V: TRBV3-1/TRBV3-2
size: .
CDR3: CASSQDLSERGGTDTQYF
DNA: TGTGCCAGCAGCCAAGATCTCTCGGAGCGGGGGGGCACAGATACGCAGTATTTT

D: TRBD1
J: TRBJ1-5
V: TRBV6-5
size: .
CDR3: CASSRDRNQPQHF
DNA: TGTGCCAGCAGCCGGGACAGAAATCAGCCCCAGCATTTT

D: .
J: TRBJ2-7
V: TRBV21-1
size: .
CDR3: CASSNLHPTRCARWYEQYF
DNA: TGTGCCAGCAGTAATCTACACCCCACCCGTTGCGCCAGGTGGTACGAGCAGTACTTC

D: .
J: TRBJ2-7
V: TRBV4-3
size: .
CDR3: CASSQRRGSTYEQYF
DNA: TGCGCCAGCAGCCAACGCAGGGGCTCTACCTACGAGCAGTACTTC

D: TRBD2
J: TRBJ2-2
V: TRBV27
size: .
CDR3: CASRRSTSGTNTGELFF
DNA: TGTGCCAGCAGACGCTCTACTAGCGGAACGAACACCGGGGAGCTGTTTTTT

D: .
J: TRBJ2-3
V: TRBV2
size: .
CDR3: CATGPQGRTDTQYF
DNA: TGTGCCACCGGACCCCAGGGGCGCACAGATACGCAGTATTTT

D: .
J: TRBJ1-3
V: TRBV6-1
size: .
CDR3: CASSELLGRGNTIYF
DNA: TGTGCCAGCAGTGAATTACTAGGGCGCGGAAACACCATATATTTT

D: TRBD1
J: TRBJ1-5
V: TRBV19
size: few
CDR3: CASSHPTGTGGTYSNQPQHF
DNA: TGTGCCAGTAGTCACCCGACCGGGACAGGAGGGACTTATAGCAATCAGCCCCAGCATTTT

D: TRBD1
J: TRBJ2-7
V: TRBV5-4
size: .
CDR3: CASSRDSGYEQYF
DNA: TGTGCCAGCAGCCGGGACAGTGGCTACGAGCAGTACTTC

D: TRBD1
J: TRBJ1-1
V: TRBV5-1
size: .
CDR3: CASSSRTGISEAFF
DNA: TGCGCCAGCAGCTCAAGGACAGGGATCTCTGAAGCTTTCTTT

D: .
J: TRBJ1-4
V: TRBV4-1
size: .
CDR3: CASSQGGAAAEKLFF
DNA: TGCGCCAGCAGCCAAGGGGGCGCGGCCGCTGAAAAACTGTTTTTT

D: .
J: TRBJ1-2
V: TRBV6-5
size: .
CDR3: CASTSGAGGYTF
DNA: TGTGCCAGCACCTCAGGAGCGGGTGGCTACACCTTC

D: .
J: TRBJ1-5
V: TRBV15
size: .
CDR3: CATSRDPGSNQPQHF
DNA: TGTGCCACCAGCAGAGATCCAGGTAGCAATCAGCCCCAGCATTTT

D: .
J: TRBJ2-2
V: TRBV7-8
size: .
CDR3: CASSLAWTAGELFF
DNA: TGTGCCAGCAGCTTAGCCTGGACTGCCGGGGAGCTGTTTTTT

D: .
J: TRBJ2-3
V: TRBV5-8
size: .
CDR3: CASRITWRKQGGTDTQYF
DNA: TGTGCCAGCAGAATAACCTGGCGCAAACAGGGGGGGACAGATACGCAGTATTTT

D: .
J: TRBJ1-1
V: TRBV5-1
size: .
CDR3: CASSPDNSGGTEAFF
DNA: TGCGCCAGCAGCCCGGACAACTCCGGGGGCACTGAAGCTTTCTTT

D: TRBD2
J: TRBJ2-1
V: TRBV14
size: .
CDR3: CASSPSGRNEQFF
DNA: TGTGCCAGCAGCCCTAGCGGGCGGAATGAGCAGTTCTTC

D: TRBD1
J: TRBJ1-3
V: TRBV30
size: .
CDR3: CAWKGQLGNTIYF
DNA: TGTGCCTGGAAGGGACAGCTAGGAAACACCATATATTTT

D: TRBD2
J: TRBJ2-1
V: TRBV5-1
size: few
CDR3: CASSYRLAGADEQFF
DNA: TGCGCCAGCAGCTACCGACTAGCGGGGGCTGATGAGCAGTTCTTC

D: .
J: TRBJ2-3
V: TRBV28
size: .
CDR3: CASQRIVTDTQYF
DNA: TGTGCCAGCCAGCGGATCGTGACAGATACGCAGTATTTT

D: TRBD2
J: TRBJ2-7
V: TRBV7-2
size: .
CDR3: CASSLAPGTITYEQYF
DNA: TGTGCCAGCAGCTTAGCCCCCGGGACTATAACCTACGAGCAGTACTTC

D: .
J: TRBJ2-3
V: TRBV5-1
size: .
CDR3: CASSLASVYAVGAITDTQYF
DNA: TGCGCCAGCAGCTTGGCTAGCGTTTACGCTGTGGGGGCTATCACAGATACGCAGTATTTT

D: .
J: TRBJ1-1
V: TRBV4-3
size: .
CDR3: CASSQRGGAEAFF
DNA: TGCGCCAGCAGCCAACGGGGTGGAGCTGAAGCTTTCTTT

D: .
J: TRBJ2-7
V: TRBV6-6
size: .
CDR3: CASSYMDREQYF
DNA: TGTGCCAGCAGTTACATGGATAGGGAGCAGTACTTC

D: .
J: TRBJ1-2
V: TRBV10-3
size: .
CDR3: CAISESRGSYGYTF
DNA: TGTGCCATCAGTGAGTCGAGGGGCTCGTACGGCTACACCTTC

D: .
J: TRBJ2-1
V: TRBV5-4
size: .
CDR3: CAWTSVLYNEQFF
DNA: TGTGCCTGGACCAGCGTACTCTACAATGAGCAGTTCTTC

D: TRBD2
J: TRBJ2-3
V: TRBV4-1
size: .
CDR3: CASSQGFVNSGRDTQYF
DNA: TGCGCCAGCAGCCAAGGGTTCGTTAATAGCGGGAGGGATACGCAGTATTTT

D: .
J: TRBJ2-5
V: TRBV3-1/TRBV3-2
size: few
CDR3: CASSPRRTRGQYF
DNA: TGTGCCAGCAGCCCCAGACGGACGAGAGGCCAGTACTTC

D: TRBD2
J: TRBJ2-1
V: TRBV4-2
size: .
CDR3: CASSQVSLAGGDEDEQFF
DNA: TGTGCCAGCAGCCAAGTTAGTCTGGCGGGAGGGGATGAGGATGAGCAGTTCTTC

D: TRBD2
J: TRBJ2-1
V: TRBV5-1
size: .
CDR3: CASTGLAGALEQFF
DNA: TGCGCCAGCACTGGACTAGCGGGAGCGCTTGAGCAGTTCTTC

D: TRBD1
J: TRBJ1-5
V: TRBV5-6
size: medium-sized
CDR3: CASSYWTGGSQPQHF
DNA: TGTGCCAGCAGCTATTGGACAGGGGGTTCTCAGCCCCAGCATTTT

D: .
J: TRBJ1-5
V: TRBV28
size: .
CDR3: CASSSYRYSNQPQHF
DNA: TGTGCCAGCAGTTCCTACAGATATAGCAATCAGCCCCAGCATTTT